The clone carrying this TCR beta chain was picked up many times. This record comes from a study of neurological immune-mediated disorders. The overall study: Of the 34 patients who had multiple sclerosis, around 30 had the relapsing-remitting form and 3 had the secondary progressive form.

As for the cDNA, it was generated by 5'RACE with 10-nucleotide random UMIs. TCRdb independently ran MiXCR on the 5' RACE reads; one entry per CDR3 protein. The table has about 74,000 distinct CDR3 sequences, 5.2% seen once; the top ten hold 7.4%. In germline, CDR1 is MDHEN, CDR2 SYDVKM. Unmatched junction bases numbered 3, after V lost 6 bases and J lost 0 bases. The CDR3 has 14 residues. This TCR came from a man between 18 and 29 years old with multiple sclerosis. V usage is TRBV28 and J usage is TRBJ2-7, with 9 bases that match TRBD2. The sequencing sample was made of PBMCs. The CDR3 region is CASSLAGSSYEQYF. The CDR3 DNA sequence: TGTGCCAGCAGCCTAGCGGGGAGCTCCTACGAGCAGTACTTC.